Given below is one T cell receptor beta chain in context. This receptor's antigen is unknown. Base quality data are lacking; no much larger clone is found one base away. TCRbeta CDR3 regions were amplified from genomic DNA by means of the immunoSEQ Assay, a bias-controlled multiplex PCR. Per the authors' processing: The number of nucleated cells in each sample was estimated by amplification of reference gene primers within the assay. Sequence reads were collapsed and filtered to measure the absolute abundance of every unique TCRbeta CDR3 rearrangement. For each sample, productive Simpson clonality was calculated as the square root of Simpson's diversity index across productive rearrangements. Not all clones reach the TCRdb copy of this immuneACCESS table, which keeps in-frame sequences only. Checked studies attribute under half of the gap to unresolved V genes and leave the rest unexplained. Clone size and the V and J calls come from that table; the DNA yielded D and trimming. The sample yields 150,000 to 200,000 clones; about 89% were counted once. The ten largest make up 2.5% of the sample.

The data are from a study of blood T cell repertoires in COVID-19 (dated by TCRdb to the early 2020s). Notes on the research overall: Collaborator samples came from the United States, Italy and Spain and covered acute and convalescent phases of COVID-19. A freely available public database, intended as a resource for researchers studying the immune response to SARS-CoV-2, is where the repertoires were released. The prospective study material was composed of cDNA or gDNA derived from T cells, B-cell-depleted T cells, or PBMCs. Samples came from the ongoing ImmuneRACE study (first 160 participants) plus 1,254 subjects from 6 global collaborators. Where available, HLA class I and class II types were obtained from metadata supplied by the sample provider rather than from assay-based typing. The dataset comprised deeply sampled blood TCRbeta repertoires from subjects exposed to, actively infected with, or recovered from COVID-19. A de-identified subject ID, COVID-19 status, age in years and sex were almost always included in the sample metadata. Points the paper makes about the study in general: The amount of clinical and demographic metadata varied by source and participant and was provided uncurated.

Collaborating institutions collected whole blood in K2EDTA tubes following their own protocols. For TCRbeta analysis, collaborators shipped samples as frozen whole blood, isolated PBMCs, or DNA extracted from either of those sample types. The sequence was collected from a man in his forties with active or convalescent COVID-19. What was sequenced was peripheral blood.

The CDR3 region: CASSLKSTGTPRGRFF. At the DNA level, the sequence is TGTGCCAGCAGCCTAAAGTCCACGGGGACGCCCAGGGGTAGGTTCTTC. This chain is built from TRBV3-1 (or the pseudogene TRBV3-2) and TRBJ2-1, with a weak D call of TRBD1 (6 bases match). CDR1 is given as LGHDT and CDR2 as YNNKEL, both from the germline V gene (reference sequence). Including cysteine and phenylalanine, the CDR3 has 16 amino acids. The kept DNA is CDR3 alone, 48 bases in frame from the first base. Trimming costs V 4 bases and J 15 bases, and their ends lie 28 bases apart.